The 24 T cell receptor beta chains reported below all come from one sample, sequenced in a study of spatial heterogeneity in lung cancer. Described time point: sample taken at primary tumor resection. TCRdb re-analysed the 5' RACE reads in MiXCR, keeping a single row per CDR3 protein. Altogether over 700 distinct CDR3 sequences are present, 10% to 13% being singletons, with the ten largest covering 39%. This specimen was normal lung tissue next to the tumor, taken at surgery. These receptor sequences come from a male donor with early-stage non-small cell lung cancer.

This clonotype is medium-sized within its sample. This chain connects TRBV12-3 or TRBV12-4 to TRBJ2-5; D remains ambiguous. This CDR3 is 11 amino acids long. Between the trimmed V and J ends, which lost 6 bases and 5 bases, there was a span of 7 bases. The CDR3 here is CASSTRETQYF. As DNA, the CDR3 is TGTGCCAGCAGCACAAGGGAGACCCAGTACTTC.

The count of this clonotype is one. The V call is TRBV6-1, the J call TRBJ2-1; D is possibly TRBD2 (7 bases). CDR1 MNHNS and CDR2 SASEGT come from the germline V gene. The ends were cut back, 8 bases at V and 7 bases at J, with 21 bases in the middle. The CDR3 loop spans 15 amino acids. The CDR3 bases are TGTGCCAGCGGTCTTAGGGGGAGGGCTAAGAATGAGCAGTTCTTC. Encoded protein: CASGLRGRAKNEQFF.

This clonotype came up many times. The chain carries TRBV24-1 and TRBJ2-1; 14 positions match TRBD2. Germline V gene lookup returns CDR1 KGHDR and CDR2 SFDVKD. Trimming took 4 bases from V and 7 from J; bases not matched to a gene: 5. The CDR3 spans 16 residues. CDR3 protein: CATSDPGLAGDNEQFF. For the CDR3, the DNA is TGTGCCACCAGTGACCCGGGACTAGCGGGAGATAATGAGCAGTTCTTC.

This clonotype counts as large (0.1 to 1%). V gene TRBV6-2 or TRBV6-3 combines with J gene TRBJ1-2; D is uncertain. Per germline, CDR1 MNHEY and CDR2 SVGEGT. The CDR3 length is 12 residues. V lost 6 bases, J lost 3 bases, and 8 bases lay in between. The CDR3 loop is CASREMDYGYTF. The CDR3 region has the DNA TGTGCCAGCAGAGAAATGGACTATGGCTACACCTTC.

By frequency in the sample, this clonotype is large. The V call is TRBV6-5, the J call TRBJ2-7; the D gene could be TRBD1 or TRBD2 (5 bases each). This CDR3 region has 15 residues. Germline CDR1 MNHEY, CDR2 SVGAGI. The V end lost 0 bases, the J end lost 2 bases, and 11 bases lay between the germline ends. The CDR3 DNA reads TGTGCCAGCAGTTACTCCGGGACGGGAACCTACGAGCAGTACTTC. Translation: CASSYSGTGTYEQYF.

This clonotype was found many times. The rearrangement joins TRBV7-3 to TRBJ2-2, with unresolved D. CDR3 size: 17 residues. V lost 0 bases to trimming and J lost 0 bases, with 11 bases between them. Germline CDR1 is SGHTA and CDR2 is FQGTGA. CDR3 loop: CASSLTPLSANTGELFF. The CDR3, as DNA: TGTGCCAGCAGCTTAACCCCATTGAGCGCGAACACCGGGGAGCTGTTTTTT.

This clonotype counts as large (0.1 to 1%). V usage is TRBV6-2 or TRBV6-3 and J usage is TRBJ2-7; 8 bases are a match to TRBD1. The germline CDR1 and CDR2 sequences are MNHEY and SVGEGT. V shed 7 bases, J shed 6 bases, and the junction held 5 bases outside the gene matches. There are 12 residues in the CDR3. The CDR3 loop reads CASTMTGVEQYF. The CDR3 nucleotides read TGTGCCAGCACCATGACAGGGGTCGAGCAGTACTTC.

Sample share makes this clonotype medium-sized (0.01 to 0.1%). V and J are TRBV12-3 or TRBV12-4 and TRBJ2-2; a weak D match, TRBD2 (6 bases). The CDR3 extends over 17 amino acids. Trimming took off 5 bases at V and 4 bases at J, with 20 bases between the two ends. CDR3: CASSPYRGGTVTGELFF. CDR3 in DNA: TGTGCCAGCAGTCCTTACCGTGGGGGGACTGTCACCGGGGAGCTGTTTTTT.

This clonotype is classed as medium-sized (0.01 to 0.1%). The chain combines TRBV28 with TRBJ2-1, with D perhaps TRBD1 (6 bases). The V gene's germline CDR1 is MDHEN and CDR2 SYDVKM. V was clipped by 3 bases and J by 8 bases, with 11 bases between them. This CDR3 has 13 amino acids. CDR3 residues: CASSLGHPYEQFF. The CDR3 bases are TGTGCCAGCAGTTTGGGACATCCTTATGAGCAGTTCTTC.

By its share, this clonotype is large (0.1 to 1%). The CDR3 DNA reads TGTGCCAGCAGCTTGGGGACAGGAAAAGAGACCCAGTACTTC. Amino acid sequence: CASSLGTGKETQYF. The chain recombines TRBV7-2 with TRBJ2-5, with 8 positions matching TRBD1. This CDR3 region has 14 residues. V was pared by 3 bases and J by 3 bases, with 3 bases of the junction left unmatched. Germline CDR1 SGHTA, CDR2 FQGNSA.

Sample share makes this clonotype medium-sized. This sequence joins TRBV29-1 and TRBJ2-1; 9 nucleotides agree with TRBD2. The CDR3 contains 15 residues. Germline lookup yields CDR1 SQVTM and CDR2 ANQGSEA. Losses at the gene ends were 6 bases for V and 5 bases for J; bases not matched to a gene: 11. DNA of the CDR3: TGCAGCGTAGCCCGGGGCGGGGGGGTTGACAATGAGCAGTTCTTC. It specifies CSVARGGGVDNEQFF.

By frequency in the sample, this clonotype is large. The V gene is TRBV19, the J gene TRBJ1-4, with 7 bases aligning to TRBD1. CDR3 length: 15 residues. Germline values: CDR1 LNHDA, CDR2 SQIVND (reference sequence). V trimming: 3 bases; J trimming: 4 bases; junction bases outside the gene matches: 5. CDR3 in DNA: TGTGCCAGTAGTATCATGGACAGGATTAATGAAAAACTGTTTTTT. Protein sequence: CASSIMDRINEKLFF. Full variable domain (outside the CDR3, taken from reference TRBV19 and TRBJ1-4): DGGITQSPKYLFRKEGQNVTLSCEQNLNHDAMYWYRQDPGQGLRLIYYSQIVNDFQKGDIAEGYSVSREKKESFPLTVTSAQKNPTAFYLCASSIMDRINEKLFFGSGTQLSVL.

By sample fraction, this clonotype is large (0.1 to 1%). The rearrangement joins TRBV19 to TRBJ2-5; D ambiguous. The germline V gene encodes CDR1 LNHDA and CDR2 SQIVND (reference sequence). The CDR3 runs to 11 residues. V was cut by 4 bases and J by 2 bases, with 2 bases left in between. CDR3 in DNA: TGTGCCAGTAGTAGGCAAGAGACCCAGTACTTC. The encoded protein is CASSRQETQYF. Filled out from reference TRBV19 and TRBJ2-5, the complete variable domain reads DGGITQSPKYLFRKEGQNVTLSCEQNLNHDAMYWYRQDPGQGLRLIYYSQIVNDFQKGDIAEGYSVSREKKESFPLTVTSAQKNPTAFYLCASSRQETQYFGPGTRLLVL.

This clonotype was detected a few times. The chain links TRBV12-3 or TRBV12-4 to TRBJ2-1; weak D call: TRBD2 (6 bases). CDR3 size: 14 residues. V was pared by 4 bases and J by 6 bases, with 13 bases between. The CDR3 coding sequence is TGTGCCAGCAGTTCCGGGGGTATTGTCAATGAGCAGTTCTTC. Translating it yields CASSSGGIVNEQFF.

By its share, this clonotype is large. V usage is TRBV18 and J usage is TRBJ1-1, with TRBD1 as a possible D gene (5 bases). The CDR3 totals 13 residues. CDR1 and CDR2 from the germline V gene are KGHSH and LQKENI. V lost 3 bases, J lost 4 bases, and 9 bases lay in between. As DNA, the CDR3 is TGTGCCAGCTCACCCTGGGGGGGCACTGAAGCTTTCTTT. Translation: CASSPWGGTEAFF. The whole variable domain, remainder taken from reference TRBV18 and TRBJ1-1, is NAGVMQNPRHLVRRRGQEARLRCSPMKGHSHVYWYRQLPEEGLKFMVYLQKENIIDESGMPKERFSAEFPKEGPSILRIQQVVRGDSAAYFCASSPWGGTEAFFGQGTRLTVV.

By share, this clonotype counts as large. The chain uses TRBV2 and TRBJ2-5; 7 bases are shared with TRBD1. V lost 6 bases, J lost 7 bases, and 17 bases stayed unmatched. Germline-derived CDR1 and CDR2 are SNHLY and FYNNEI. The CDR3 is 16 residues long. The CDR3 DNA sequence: TGTGCCAGCAGAGCGGCCACGACAGGGCCGTACGGGACCCAGTACTTC. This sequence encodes CASRAATTGPYGTQYF.

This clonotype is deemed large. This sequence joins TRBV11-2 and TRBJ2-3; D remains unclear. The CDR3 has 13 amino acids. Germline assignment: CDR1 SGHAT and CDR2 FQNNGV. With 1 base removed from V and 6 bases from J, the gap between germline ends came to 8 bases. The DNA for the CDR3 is TGTGCCAGCAGCTTAGTACAGAGGGATACGCAGTATTTT. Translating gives CASSLVQRDTQYF.

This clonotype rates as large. CDR3 DNA: TGTGCCAGCAGCGATGGAGAGAATCAGCCCCAGCATTTT. Residues: CASSDGENQPQHF. The V and J genes are TRBV9 and TRBJ1-5; D call uncertain. Germline V gene lookup returns CDR1 SGDLS and CDR2 YYNGEE. The V end was cut by 3 bases, the J end by 4 bases, with 8 bases between. This CDR3 has 13 amino acids.

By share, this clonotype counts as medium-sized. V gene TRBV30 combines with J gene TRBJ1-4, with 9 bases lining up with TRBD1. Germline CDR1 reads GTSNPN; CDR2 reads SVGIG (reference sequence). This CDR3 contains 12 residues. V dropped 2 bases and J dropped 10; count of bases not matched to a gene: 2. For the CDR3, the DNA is TGTGCCTGGAGTATGGACAGGGGAAAACTGTTTTTT. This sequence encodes CAWSMDRGKLFF. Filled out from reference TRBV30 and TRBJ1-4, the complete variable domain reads SQTIHQWPATLVQPVGSPLSLECTVEGTSNPNLYWYRQAAGRGLQLLFYSVGIGQISSEVPQNLSASRPQDRQFILSSKKLLLSDSGFYLCAWSMDRGKLFFGSGTQLSVL.

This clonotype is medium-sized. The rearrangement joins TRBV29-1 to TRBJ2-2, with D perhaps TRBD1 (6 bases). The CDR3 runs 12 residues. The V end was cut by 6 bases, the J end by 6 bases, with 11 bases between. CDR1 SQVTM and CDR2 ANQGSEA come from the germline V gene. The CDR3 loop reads CSVDRQAGELFF. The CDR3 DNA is TGCAGCGTCGACAGGCAGGCCGGGGAGCTGTTTTTT.

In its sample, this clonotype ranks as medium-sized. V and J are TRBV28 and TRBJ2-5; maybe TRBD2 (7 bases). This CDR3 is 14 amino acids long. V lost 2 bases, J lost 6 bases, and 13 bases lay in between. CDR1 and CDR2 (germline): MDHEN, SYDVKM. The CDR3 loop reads CASSLGGGGKTQYF. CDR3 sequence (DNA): TGTGCCAGCAGTTTAGGGGGAGGGGGGAAGACCCAGTACTTC.

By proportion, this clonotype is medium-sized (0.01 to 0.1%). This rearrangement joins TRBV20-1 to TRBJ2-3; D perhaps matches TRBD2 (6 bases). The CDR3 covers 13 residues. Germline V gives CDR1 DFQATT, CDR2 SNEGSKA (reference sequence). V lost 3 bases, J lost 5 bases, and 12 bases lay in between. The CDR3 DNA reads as TGCAGTGCTAGGTCGGGAGTTGGAGATACGCAGTATTTT. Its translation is CSARSGVGDTQYF.

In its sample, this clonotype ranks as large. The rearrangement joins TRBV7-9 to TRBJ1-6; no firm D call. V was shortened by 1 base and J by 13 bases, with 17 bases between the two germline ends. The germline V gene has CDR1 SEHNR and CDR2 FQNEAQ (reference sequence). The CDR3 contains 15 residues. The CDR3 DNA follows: TGTGCCAGCAGCTTAGGTTCGCAGGCCCTCATCCCCCTCCACTTT. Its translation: CASSLGSQALIPLHF.

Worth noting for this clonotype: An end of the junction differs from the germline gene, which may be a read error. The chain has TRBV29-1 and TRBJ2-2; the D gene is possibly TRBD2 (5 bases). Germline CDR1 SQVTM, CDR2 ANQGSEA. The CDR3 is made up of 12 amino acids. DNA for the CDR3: TGCAGCGCCCGAGGGTTAACCGTGGAGCTGTTTTTT. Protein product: CSARGLTVELFF.